This T cell receptor (beta chain) was obtained from a study of shared clonotypes between healthy human individuals. Germline CDR1 and CDR2: MDHEN and SYDVKM. Losses at the gene ends were 6 bases for V and 1 base for J; bases not matched to a gene: 7. The CDR3 spans 15 residues. Cells designated naive CD8 were CD45RO-negative and were positively selected for CCR7, with terminally differentiated effector memory CD45RA+ cells excluded. The study enrolled healthy HIV-negative adults without recent acute infections or vaccinations as donors. Profiled with immunoSEQ multiplex PCR; TCRdb holds only in-frame clones, not every one. The sample lists around 550,000 clones; 85% to 95% were seen once.

Sequences were obtained from naive CD8+ T cells sorted from blood. The clonotype originates from a woman under 40 in good health. The chain couples TRBV28 to TRBJ2-7; 9 nucleotides agree with TRBD1. The CDR3 loop is CASSLGQGRSYEQYF. The CDR3 DNA is TGTGCCAGCAGCCTGGGACAGGGCAGGTCCTACGAGCAGTACTTC.